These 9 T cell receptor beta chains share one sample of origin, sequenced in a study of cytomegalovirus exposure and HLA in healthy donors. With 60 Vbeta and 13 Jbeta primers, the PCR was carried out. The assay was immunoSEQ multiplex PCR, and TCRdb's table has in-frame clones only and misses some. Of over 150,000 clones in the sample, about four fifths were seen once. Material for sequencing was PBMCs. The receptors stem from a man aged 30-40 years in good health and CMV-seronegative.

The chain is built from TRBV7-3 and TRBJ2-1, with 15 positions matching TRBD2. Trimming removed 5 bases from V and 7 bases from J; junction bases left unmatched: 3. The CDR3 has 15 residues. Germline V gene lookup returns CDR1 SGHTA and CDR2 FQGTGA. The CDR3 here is CASSRGTSGGNEQFF. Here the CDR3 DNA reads TGTGCCAGCAGCCGCGGGACTAGCGGGGGGAATGAGCAGTTCTTC. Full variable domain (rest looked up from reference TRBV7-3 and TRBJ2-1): GAGVSQTPSNKVTEKGKYVELRCDPISGHTALYWYRQSLGQGPEFLIYFQGTGAADDSGLPNDRFFAVRPEGSVSTLKIQRTERGDSAVYLCASSRGTSGGNEQFFGPGTRLTVL.

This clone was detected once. The CDR3, as DNA: TGTGCCAGCAGCTTACTAGCGGGGGCGGGAGAGACCCAGTACTTC. Translating it yields CASSLLAGAGETQYF. The rearrangement joins TRBV7-2 to TRBJ2-5; 10 bases fit TRBD2. Germline trimming cut 2 bases from V and 4 bases from J; bases unmatched to any gene: 4. Germline lookup yields CDR1 SGHTA and CDR2 FQGNSA. The CDR3 is 15 residues long. Looking up the rest from reference TRBV7-2 and TRBJ2-5 gives the full variable domain: GAGVSQSPSNKVTEKGKDVELRCDPISGHTALYWYRQSLGQGLEFLIYFQGNSAPDKSGLPSDRFSAERTGGSVSTLTIQRTQQEDSAVYLCASSLLAGAGETQYFGPGTRLLVL.

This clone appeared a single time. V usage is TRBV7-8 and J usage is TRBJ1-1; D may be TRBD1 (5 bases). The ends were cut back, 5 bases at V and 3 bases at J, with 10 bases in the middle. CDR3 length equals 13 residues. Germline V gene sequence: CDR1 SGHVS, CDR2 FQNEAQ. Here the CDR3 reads CASSPRDYTEAFF. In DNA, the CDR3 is TGTGCCAGCAGCCCCAGGGATTACACTGAAGCTTTCTTT.

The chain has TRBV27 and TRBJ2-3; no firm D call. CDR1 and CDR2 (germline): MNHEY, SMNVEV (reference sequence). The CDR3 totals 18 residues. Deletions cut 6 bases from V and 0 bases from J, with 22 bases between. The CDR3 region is CASRTLIKEEASTDTQYF. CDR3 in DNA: TGTGCCAGCAGAACCTTGATTAAAGAGGAAGCTAGCACAGATACGCAGTATTTT.

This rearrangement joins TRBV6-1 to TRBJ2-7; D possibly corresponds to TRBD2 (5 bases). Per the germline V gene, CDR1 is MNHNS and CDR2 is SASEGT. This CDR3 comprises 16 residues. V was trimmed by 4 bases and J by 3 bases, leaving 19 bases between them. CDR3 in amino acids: CASSVGSRLRGYEQYF. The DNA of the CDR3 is TGTGCCAGCAGTGTGGGTTCGAGGCTCCGGGGCTACGAGCAGTACTTC.

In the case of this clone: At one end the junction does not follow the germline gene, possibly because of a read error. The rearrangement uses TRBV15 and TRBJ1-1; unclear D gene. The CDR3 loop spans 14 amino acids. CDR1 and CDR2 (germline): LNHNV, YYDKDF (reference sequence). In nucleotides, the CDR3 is TGTGCCACCAGCAGAGAAAAAAGCAGGCCTGAGGCTTTCTTT. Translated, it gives CATSREKSRPEAFF.

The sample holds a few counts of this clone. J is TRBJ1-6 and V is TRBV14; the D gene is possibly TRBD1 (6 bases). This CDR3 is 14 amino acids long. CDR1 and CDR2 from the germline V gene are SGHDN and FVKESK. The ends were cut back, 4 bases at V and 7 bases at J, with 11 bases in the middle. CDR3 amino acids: CASSLQQGNSPLHF. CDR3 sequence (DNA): TGTGCCAGCAGCCTTCAACAGGGAAATTCACCCCTCCACTTT.

The CDR3 region is CASSLAGGNYGYTF. In nucleotides, the CDR3 is TGTGCCAGTTCCCTCGCGGGGGGCAACTATGGCTACACCTTC. This sequence joins TRBV6-5 and TRBJ1-2; D may be TRBD1 (6 bases). V was cut by 9 bases and J by 2 bases, with 16 bases left in between. The germline CDR1 and CDR2 sequences are MNHEY and SVGAGI. CDR3 length: 14 residues.

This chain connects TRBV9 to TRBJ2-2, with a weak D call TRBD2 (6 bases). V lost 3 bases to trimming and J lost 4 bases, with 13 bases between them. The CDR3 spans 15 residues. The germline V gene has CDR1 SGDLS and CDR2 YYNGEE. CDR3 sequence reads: CASSAGVSSTGELFF. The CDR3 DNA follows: TGTGCCAGCAGCGCGGGGGTTTCTAGCACCGGGGAGCTGTTTTTT.